Listed below are T cell receptor beta chains from one sample, sequenced in a study of T cell repertoires in aging, cancer and after chemotherapy. TCRdb called the multiplex PCR reads again in MiXCR, with one record for every CDR3 protein. Among about 2,000 distinct CDR3 sequences, approximately 30% were seen once, and the ten largest hold over 11%. Sequencing was performed on blood. The receptors were sampled from a human donor with a solid tumor. CDR3s include the opening cysteine and the closing phenylalanine or tryptophan. The order of the fields is J gene, D gene, V gene, clone size, CDR3 DNA, CDR3 protein. A D gene is named only where the DNA matches it firmly. Size values are once, few and many counts, or a class for expanded clones, and some rows have none.

TRBJ2-5 | - | TRBV20-1 | few | TGCAGTGCTCTGACAGGCCAAGAGACCCAGTACTTC | CSALTGQETQYF
TRBJ1-2 | TRBD1 | TRBV6-4 | - | TGTGCCAGCAGTGGGACAGGGGAGTATGGCTACACCTTC | CASSGTGEYGYTF
TRBJ2-7 | TRBD1 | TRBV6-6 | medium-sized | TGTGCCAGCACCTCAGCTGGGACAGGGGCCTACGAGCAGTACTTC | CASTSAGTGAYEQYF
TRBJ2-5 | - | TRBV30 | medium-sized | TGTGCCTGGAGCCCCGGACCCCTCGGTTTCGAGACCCAGTACTTC | CAWSPGPLGFETQYF
TRBJ2-3 | TRBD2 | TRBV20-1 | large | TGCAGTGCTACTCCTCTAGCGGGTGGGACAGATACGCAGTATTTT | CSATPLAGGTDTQYF
TRBJ2-7 | - | TRBV19 | - | TGTGCCAGTAGATGGGCAGGGGTGGCCTACGAGCAGTACTTC | CASRWAGVAYEQYF
TRBJ2-2 | TRBD1 | TRBV5-1 | few | TGCGCCACCTCGGACAGGGGGGACACCGGGGAGCTGTTTTTT | CATSDRGDTGELFF
TRBJ1-4 | - | TRBV6-5 | medium-sized | TGTGCCAGCAGTTACTCGGGCCCACTCTCTAGGGAAAAACTGTTTTTT | CASSYSGPLSREKLFF
TRBJ1-5 | - | TRBV6-1 | medium-sized | TGTGCCAGCAGTGATTCCCTGGGGAATCAGCCCCAGCATTTT | CASSDSLGNQPQHF
TRBJ2-2 | - | TRBV4-2 | medium-sized | TGTGCCAGCAGCCAAGAAGTGAGCGGGGAGCTGTTTTTT | CASSQEVSGELFF
TRBJ1-1 | TRBD1 | TRBV10-3 | - | TGTGCCATCAGGACGGGACAGGGGATTGAAGCTTTCTTT | CAIRTGQGIEAFF
TRBJ2-3 | TRBD2 | TRBV19 | medium-sized | TGTGCCAGTAGTGTTTTAGCGGGGGCGACAGATACGCAGTATTTT | CASSVLAGATDTQYF
TRBJ2-5 | TRBD2 | TRBV7-9 | medium-sized | TGTGCCAGCAGCTTAGACGGGGGGATTGGAGAGACCCAGTACTTC | CASSLDGGIGETQYF
TRBJ2-3 | TRBD2 | TRBV27 | once | TGTGCCAGCAGTGTTAGCGGGGGGCGCACAGATACGCAGTATTTT | CASSVSGGRTDTQYF
TRBJ1-2 | TRBD1 | TRBV20-1 | - | TGCAGTGCTTCTGCAGGGACAGGGGGCTATGGCTACACCTTC | CSASAGTGGYGYTF
TRBJ2-3 | TRBD2 | TRBV24-1 | once | TGTGCCACCAGTGATTTGCCTTGGAGCGGGGTCAGCACAGATACGCAGTATTTT | CATSDLPWSGVSTDTQYF
TRBJ1-4 | TRBD1 | TRBV7-2 | - | TGTGCCAGCAGCGCATGGGACAGGGGGCGGGAAAAACTGTTTTTT | CASSAWDRGREKLFF
TRBJ1-2 | - | TRBV12-3/TRBV12-4 | - | TGTGCCAGCAGACCCGGTTTGGGTCCGGAAGATGGCTACACCTTC | CASRPGLGPEDGYTF
TRBJ2-3 | TRBD2 | TRBV4-3 | - | TGCGCCAGCAGCCAAGGGGGAGGGAATACGCAGTATTTT | CASSQGGGNTQYF
TRBJ1-2 | - | TRBV6-6 | few | TGTGCCAGCACCGCACGGACGGAGAAAGAAGGCTACACCTTC | CASTARTEKEGYTF
TRBJ2-5 | TRBD1 | TRBV27 | - | TGTGCCAGCAGTTTATCGGACCCCCGAGCCGGGACAGGGGGCGAAGGGGAGACCCAGTACTTC | CASSLSDPRAGTGGEGETQYF
TRBJ1-4 | - | TRBV19 | large | TGTGCCAGTAGGCCCCGTGGAGTGGGTTCAAGTGAAAAACTGTTTTTT | CASRPRGVGSSEKLFF
TRBJ2-1 | TRBD1 | TRBV6-5 | - | TGTGCCAGCAGTAACTGGACAGGGGGGGGCAATGAGCAGTTCTTC | CASSNWTGGGNEQFF
TRBJ2-7 | - | TRBV15 | large | TGTGCCACCAGCAGAGCGGCGTCCGAGCAGTACTTC | CATSRAASEQYF
TRBJ1-5 | - | TRBV15 | medium-sized | TGTGCCACCAGCCTTTACTCCGCCGGGCAGCCCCAGCATTTT | CATSLYSAGQPQHF
TRBJ1-5 | - | TRBV6-5 | large | TGTGCCAGCAGCCCCGACGTGGCGCAGCCCCAGCATTTT | CASSPDVAQPQHF
TRBJ1-1 | - | TRBV6-1 | medium-sized | TGTGCCAGCAGTGAAAGGAGGGGCAGGAACACTGAAGCTTTCTTT | CASSERRGRNTEAFF
TRBJ1-1 | - | TRBV19 | medium-sized | TGTGCCAGTAGTATGGTGGGAAGAAACACTGAAGCTTTCTTT | CASSMVGRNTEAFF
TRBJ2-1 | - | TRBV25-1 | - | TGTGCCACCCAGGGGACAGCGGGCAATGAGCAGTTCTTC | CATQGTAGNEQFF
TRBJ2-1 | - | TRBV20-1 | - | TGCAGTGCTGGGCGACCGAACAGGGCGGGTTTCTTC | CSAGRPNRAGFF
TRBJ1-1 | TRBD1 | TRBV19 | medium-sized | TGTGCCAGTAGCCGGGACAGGGCGAACACTGAAGCTTTCTTT | CASSRDRANTEAFF
TRBJ2-2 | - | TRBV5-8 | - | TGTGCCAGCAGCCTGGGAATGGGGACCGGGGAGCTGTTTTTT | CASSLGMGTGELFF
TRBJ1-5 | - | TRBV5-1 | few | TGCGCCAGCAGCTTTGGGCCCCAAGGTCGTAGCAATCAGCCCCAGCATTTT | CASSFGPQGRSNQPQHF
TRBJ1-6 | TRBD1 | TRBV11-2 | few | TGTGCCAGCAGCAAGTCCCGGGACAGGGTCTCCTATAATTCACCCCTCCACTTT | CASSKSRDRVSYNSPLHF
TRBJ2-7 | TRBD2 | TRBV5-1 | - | TGCGCCAGCAGCTTGACACCACCTAGCGGGGGGGGTAGCGAGCAGTACTTC | CASSLTPPSGGGSEQYF
TRBJ1-1 | - | TRBV19 | large | TGTGCCAGTAGTATAGGGCAGGAGAACACTGAAGCTTTCTTT | CASSIGQENTEAFF
TRBJ1-4 | TRBD1 | TRBV6-6 | large | TGTGCCAGCAGTTACCGGGACAGGGCTGAAAAACTGTTTTTT | CASSYRDRAEKLFF
TRBJ2-2 | TRBD1 | TRBV12-3/TRBV12-4 | - | TGTGCCAGCAAGAGGACAGGGCCCACCGGGGAGCTGTTTTTT | CASKRTGPTGELFF
TRBJ1-4 | TRBD1 | TRBV14 | medium-sized | TGTGCCAGCAGCCCACCGGGACAGGAGGGTGAAAAACTGTTTTTT | CASSPPGQEGEKLFF
TRBJ1-2 | - | TRBV29-1 | - | TGCAGCGTTGACAGGGCCGTCTATGGCTACACCTTC | CSVDRAVYGYTF
TRBJ2-2 | - | TRBV6-6 | large | TGTGCCAGCAGTTACTCGGCCGGGGGGAACACCGGGGAGCTGTTTTTT | CASSYSAGGNTGELFF
TRBJ1-1 | - | TRBV13 | medium-sized | TGTGCCAGCGGGGAGCAGAACACTGAAGCTTTCTTT | CASGEQNTEAFF
TRBJ1-5 | - | TRBV11-2 | - | TGTGCCAGCAGCGAAAACGTTGCGTTTCAGCCCCAGCATTTT | CASSENVAFQPQHF
TRBJ1-5 | - | TRBV12-3/TRBV12-4 | medium-sized | TGTGCCAGCAGTCCAGAGCGGTCGAATCAGCCCCAGCATTTT | CASSPERSNQPQHF
TRBJ2-1 | - | TRBV24-1 | medium-sized | TGTGCCACCAGTGATCAGACAGTAAACAGAGGTGAGCAGTTCTTC | CATSDQTVNRGEQFF
TRBJ2-5 | TRBD2 | TRBV5-1 | medium-sized | TGCGCCAGCAGCTTCCAAGCGGGGCCCGGGACCCAGTACTTC | CASSFQAGPGTQYF
TRBJ2-5 | - | TRBV6-1 | medium-sized | TGTGCCAGCAGTGAAGGAGCAGTCCTCGGGACCCAGTACTTC | CASSEGAVLGTQYF
TRBJ1-5 | - | TRBV7-2 | few | TGTGCCAGCAGCCCCGGGGGGGTTGGGCAGCCCCAGCATTTT | CASSPGGVGQPQHF
TRBJ2-3 | TRBD2 | TRBV13 | once | TGTGCCAGCAGCCTCAGCGGGGGTGCAGATACGCAGTATTTT | CASSLSGGADTQYF
TRBJ2-3 | - | TRBV18 | large | TGTGCCAGCTCACCACCGCAGCTGTACACAGATACGCAGTATTTT | CASSPPQLYTDTQYF